This note documents a single T cell receptor beta chain sequence. Profiled with immunoSEQ multiplex PCR; TCRdb holds only in-frame clones, not every one. The sample records around 450,000 clones, around nine tenths being singletons. The data belong to a study of blood T cell repertoires in COVID-19. Turning to the study itself: The samples span acute and convalescent COVID-19 from the United States, Italy and Spain. The cDNA or gDNA used as material had been derived from T cells, B-cell-depleted T cells, or PBMCs.

Enrolled through a virtual design, the participants were between about 18 and 89 years of age and came from 24 US areas. Cohorts were determined from participant-reported clinical history. This CDR3 has 16 residues. Germline values: CDR1 SGDLS, CDR2 YYNGEE. With 3 bases clipped from V and 4 bases from J, the junction kept 8 bases outside the gene matches. The specimen was PBMCs or T cells enriched from blood (not recorded which). The sequence derives from a woman aged 18-29 years with acute COVID-19. The chain uses TRBV9 and TRBJ1-2; 11 nucleotides agree with TRBD1. In DNA form, the CDR3 reads TGTGCCAGCAGCGAGACCGGGACAGGGGGTTTCTATGGCTACACCTTC. This gives the protein CASSETGTGGFYGYTF.